Below, 24 T cell receptor beta chains from the same sample are listed, as sequenced in a study of blood T cell repertoires in COVID-19 (dated by TCRdb to 2018 to 2020). Library creation used the immunoSEQ multiplex PCR assay. As stored in TCRdb, this immuneACCESS dataset retains in-frame rearrangements with V and J assigned. A fraction of the clones does not appear; measured against another copy, unresolved V genes explain less than half of the discrepancy, and the remainder lacks a known reason. The sample table lists about 47,000 clones, nearly 90% of them with a count of one. The ten top clones hold more than 7% of the sample. Sequences were obtained from peripheral blood. The source of these receptors is a man older than 75 with active or convalescent COVID-19.

This sequence joins TRBV11-2 and TRBJ1-2, with 7 bases lining up with TRBD1. CDR1 is SGHAT and CDR2 is FQNNGV in the germline V gene. This CDR3 has 13 amino acids. V lost 5 bases, J lost 3 bases, and 3 bases stayed unmatched. As DNA, the CDR3 is TGTGCCAGCAGCCCCCAGGGGGACTATGGCTACACCTTC. Amino acids: CASSPQGDYGYTF. Variable domain in full (rest from reference TRBV11-2 and TRBJ1-2): EAGVAQSPRYKIIEKRQSVAFWCNPISGHATLYWYQQILGQGPKLLIQFQNNGVVDDSQLPKDRFSAERLKGVDSTLKIQPAKLEDSAVYLCASSPQGDYGYTFGSGTRLTVV.

This clone was seen once. The V gene is TRBV5-1, the J gene TRBJ1-2; TRBD1 matches at 8 bases. The CDR3 loop spans 14 amino acids. Looked up from germline, CDR1 is SGHRS and CDR2 is YFSETQ. Trimming cost V 4 bases and J 2 bases; bases outside gene matches: 4. The CDR3 sequence is CASSRTGRNYGYTF. CDR3 in DNA: TGCGCCAGCAGCAGGACAGGGCGGAACTATGGCTACACCTTC.

V and J are TRBV3-1 (or the pseudogene TRBV3-2) and TRBJ1-6, with 10 bases lining up with TRBD1. Per germline, CDR1 LGHDT and CDR2 YNNKEL (reference sequence). The junction had 4 bases not matched to a gene; V was cut back by 4 bases and J by 1 base. CDR3 length equals 17 residues. DNA for the CDR3: TGTGCCAGCAGCCGGGGACAGGGGAGGTCCTATAATTCACCCCTCCACTTT. It translates to CASSRGQGRSYNSPLHF.

This chain connects TRBV24-1 to TRBJ2-7; 9 nucleotides align to TRBD1. The junction had 11 bases not matched to a gene; V was cut back by 4 bases and J by 5 bases. CDR3 length: 16 residues. Germline V gene sequence: CDR1 KGHDR, CDR2 SFDVKD. The CDR3 region has the DNA TGTGCCACCAGTGACTCCGACAGGGGGTTTTTCAACGAGCAGTACTTC. Encoded protein: CATSDSDRGFFNEQYF.

The chain is built from TRBV19 and TRBJ2-7; 12 bases agree with TRBD2. The CDR3 extends over 13 amino acids. Germline V lookup: CDR1 LNHDA, CDR2 SQIVND (reference sequence). Trimming at V came to 4 bases and at J to 6 bases, leaving 1 base not matched to a gene. The CDR3 sequence: CASSTTSGGEQYF. Here the CDR3 DNA reads TGTGCCAGTAGTACGACTAGCGGGGGCGAGCAGTACTTC.

The chain employs TRBV5-4 and TRBJ1-2; D not certain. Looked up from germline, CDR1 is SGHNT and CDR2 is YYREEE (reference sequence). V lost 2 bases, J lost 7 bases, and 15 bases lay in between. The CDR3 contains 14 residues. The CDR3 sequence is CASSFPGQEAGYTF. The CDR3 DNA sequence: TGTGCCAGCAGCTTTCCGGGTCAAGAGGCTGGCTACACCTTC.

CDR3 residues: CASSPLRQGVSDTQYF. The CDR3 DNA follows: TGTGCCAGCTCACCACTGCGACAGGGAGTTTCAGATACGCAGTATTTT. This chain joins TRBV18 and TRBJ2-3; 7 bases are a match to TRBD1. The CDR3 length is 16 residues. V dropped 1 base and J dropped 4; count of bases not matched to a gene: 8. Germline V gene sequence: CDR1 KGHSH, CDR2 LQKENI.

The gene calls are TRBV10-2 and TRBJ2-1; D remains ambiguous. Per the germline V gene, CDR1 is WSHSY and CDR2 is SAAADI. Trimming removed 2 bases at V and 3 bases at J, with 5 bases between. The CDR3 covers 13 residues. The CDR3 nucleotides are TGCGCCAGCAGTGAGGGTAGCTACAATGAGCAGTTCTTC. Translation gives CASSEGSYNEQFF.

The chain has TRBV5-1 and TRBJ2-5; 11 positions match TRBD2. Germline V gene data show CDR1 as SGHRS and CDR2 as YFSETQ. The V segment lost 2 bases and the J segment 9 bases; nucleotides outside the gene matches: 9. This CDR3 has 15 amino acids. CDR3 in amino acids: CASSLPSGGSEAQYF. The CDR3 DNA sequence: TGCGCCAGCAGCTTACCTAGCGGGGGGTCAGAAGCCCAGTACTTC.

The chain recombines TRBV7-9 with TRBJ2-7; a weak D match, TRBD2 (5 bases). The CDR3 consists of 12 residues. Germline V lookup: CDR1 SEHNR, CDR2 FQNEAQ (reference sequence). V shed 10 bases and J shed 2 bases, with 12 bases lying between them. As DNA, the CDR3 is TGTGCCACCGGGAAAACAGCCTACGAGCAGTACTTC. Its protein is CATGKTAYEQYF.

The V and J genes are TRBV5-1 and TRBJ2-3; no firm D call. CDR1 is SGHRS and CDR2 is YFSETQ in the germline V gene. V lost 1 base to trimming and J lost 2 bases, with 11 bases between them. The CDR3 length is 15 residues. The CDR3 DNA is TGCGCCAGCAGCTTGTTCGGCGGATTCACAGATACGCAGTATTTT. Its translation: CASSLFGGFTDTQYF.

V gene TRBV29-1 combines with J gene TRBJ2-6; TRBD2 matches 8 bases. Germline V lookup: CDR1 SQVTM, CDR2 ANQGSEA. The V segment lost 3 bases and the J segment 0 bases; nucleotides outside the gene matches: 4. The length of the CDR3 is 16 residues. This CDR3 is CSVEAGGHSGANVLTF. The CDR3 DNA is TGCAGCGTTGAGGCGGGAGGACACTCTGGGGCCAACGTCCTGACTTTC.

This clone has only one observation. The chain has TRBV28 and TRBJ1-6, with 8 bases matching TRBD1. Germline V gene lookup returns CDR1 MDHEN and CDR2 SYDVKM. Germline trimming cut 5 bases from V and 4 bases from J; bases unmatched to any gene: 10. The CDR3 has 17 amino acids. The CDR3 coding sequence is TGTGCCAGCAGTCCCTGGACAGGGTCTTATTATAATTCACCCCTCCACTTT. Translation gives CASSPWTGSYYNSPLHF. Full variable domain (outside the CDR3, taken from reference TRBV28 and TRBJ1-6): DVKVTQSSRYLVKRTGEKVFLECVQDMDHENMFWYRQDPGLGLRLIYFSYDVKMKEKGDIPEGYSVSREKKERFSLILESASTNQTSMYLCASSPWTGSYYNSPLHFGNGTRLTVT.

The CDR3 spells CASSPPGVQETQYF. CDR3 nucleotide sequence: TGTGCCAGCAGCCCCCCCGGGGTTCAAGAGACCCAGTACTTC. This chain joins TRBV7-9 and TRBJ2-5; TRBD2 is a possible D gene (5 bases). V lost 5 bases and J 2 bases, leaving 12 bases between the germline ends. The CDR3 is 14 amino acids. In germline, CDR1 is SEHNR, CDR2 FQNEAQ (reference sequence).

The chain employs TRBV4-3 and TRBJ2-3; TRBD2 agrees at 11 bases. Germline assignment: CDR1 LGHNA and CDR2 YSLEER. The CDR3 totals 18 residues. With 1 base clipped from V and 5 bases from J, the junction kept 11 bases outside the gene matches. The CDR3, as DNA: TGCGCCAGCAGCCAAGTCTGGGCTAGCGGGGGGCTCGGAGATACGCAGTATTTT. Translating gives CASSQVWASGGLGDTQYF.

This chain connects TRBV18 to TRBJ2-3; 12 bases fit TRBD1. The V segment lost 4 bases and the J segment 5 bases; nucleotides outside the gene matches: 4. The CDR3 runs to 15 residues. Germline assignment: CDR1 KGHSH and CDR2 LQKENI. DNA for the CDR3: TGTGCCAGCTCACTGGGACAGGGGGCTTTAGATACGCAGTATTTT. Its translation is CASSLGQGALDTQYF.

The chain recombines TRBV18 with TRBJ1-5; weak D call: TRBD1 (5 bases). Germline CDR1 reads KGHSH; CDR2 reads LQKENI. The CDR3 is 15 residues long. Trimming took off 6 bases at V and 2 bases at J, with 14 bases between the two ends. CDR3: CASSFGADGNQPQHF. For the CDR3, the DNA is TGTGCCAGCTCCTTTGGGGCAGATGGCAATCAGCCCCAGCATTTT.

The chain couples TRBV7-9 to TRBJ1-1; possible D gene TRBD1, 5 bases. CDR1 is SEHNR and CDR2 is FQNEAQ in the germline V gene (reference sequence). The CDR3 extends over 12 amino acids. The germline V and J ends were trimmed by 5 bases and 8 bases, with 12 bases remaining between them. The CDR3 sequence: CASSPSGVEAFF. The CDR3, as DNA: TGTGCCAGCAGCCCATCGGGGGTGGAAGCTTTCTTT.

The rearrangement links TRBV6-5 to TRBJ2-2; perhaps TRBD1 as D (5 bases). Germline assignment: CDR1 MNHEY and CDR2 SVGAGI. The CDR3 extends over 15 amino acids. V was clipped by 7 bases and J by 0 bases, with 12 bases between them. The CDR3: CASTKGLANTGELFF. In DNA, the CDR3 is TGTGCCAGCACCAAGGGGCTAGCGAACACCGGGGAGCTGTTTTTT.

V is TRBV7-9 and J is TRBJ2-7; a weak D match, TRBD1 (5 bases). The germline V and J ends were trimmed by 8 bases and 7 bases, with 18 bases remaining between them. There are 13 residues in the CDR3. CDR1 and CDR2 from the germline V gene are SEHNR and FQNEAQ (reference sequence). CDR3 DNA: TGTGCCAGCTTGAGGACATCGGCCGGGGAGCAGTACTTC. Translated, it gives CASLRTSAGEQYF.

The chain couples TRBV6-5 to TRBJ1-1; no definite D call. The CDR3 sequence is 15 residues long. V lost 5 bases, J lost 1 base, and 14 bases lay in between. Germline CDR1 and CDR2: MNHEY and SVGAGI. CDR3 DNA sequence: TGTGCCAGCAGTCTCCGACGGGATTGGAACACTGAAGCTTTCTTT. Translation: CASSLRRDWNTEAFF.

The gene calls are TRBV7-2 and TRBJ2-7, with a possible D match to TRBD2 (6 bases). Germline CDR1 SGHTA, CDR2 FQGNSA. V dropped 4 bases and J dropped 1 base, with 11 bases sitting between them. The CDR3 spans 14 residues. In nucleotides, the CDR3 is TGTGCCAGCAGCTACGCCGGGGGTTCCTACGAGCAGTACTTC. Residues: CASSYAGGSYEQYF.

The genes are TRBV28 and TRBJ2-3; D is perhaps TRBD2 (5 bases). CDR1 and CDR2 from the germline V gene are MDHEN and SYDVKM. Between the trimmed V and J ends, which lost 6 bases and 5 bases, there was a span of 12 bases. The CDR3 has 13 residues. The CDR3 spells CASSPGGLDTQYF. CDR3 nucleotides: TGTGCCAGCAGCCCCGGAGGACTAGATACGCAGTATTTT.

V usage is TRBV7-2 and J usage is TRBJ2-7, with 7 bases identical to TRBD2. The V segment lost 2 bases and the J segment 6 bases; nucleotides outside the gene matches: 10. The length of the CDR3 is 15 residues. The germline V gene encodes CDR1 SGHTA and CDR2 FQGNSA. CDR3 protein: CASSLSGAKGLEQYF. Written as DNA, the CDR3 is TGTGCCAGCAGCTTAAGCGGGGCAAAAGGCCTCGAGCAGTACTTC.